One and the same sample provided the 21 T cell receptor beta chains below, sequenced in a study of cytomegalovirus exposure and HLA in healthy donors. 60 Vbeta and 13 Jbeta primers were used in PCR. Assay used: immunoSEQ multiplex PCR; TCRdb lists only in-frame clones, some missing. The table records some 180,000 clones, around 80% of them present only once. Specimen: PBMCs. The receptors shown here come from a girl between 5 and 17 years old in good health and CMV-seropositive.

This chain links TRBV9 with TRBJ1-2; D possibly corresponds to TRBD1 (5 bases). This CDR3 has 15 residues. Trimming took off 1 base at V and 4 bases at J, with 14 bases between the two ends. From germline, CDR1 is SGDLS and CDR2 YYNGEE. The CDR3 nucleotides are TGTGCCAGCAGCGTACAAGGGACTCCTGCCTATGGCTACACCTTC. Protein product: CASSVQGTPAYGYTF.

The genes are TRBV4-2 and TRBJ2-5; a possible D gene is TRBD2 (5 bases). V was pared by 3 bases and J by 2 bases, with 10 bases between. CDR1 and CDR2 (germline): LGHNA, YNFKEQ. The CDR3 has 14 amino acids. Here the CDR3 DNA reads TGTGCCAGCAGCCACTACCGGGGTCAAGAGACCCAGTACTTC. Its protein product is CASSHYRGQETQYF.

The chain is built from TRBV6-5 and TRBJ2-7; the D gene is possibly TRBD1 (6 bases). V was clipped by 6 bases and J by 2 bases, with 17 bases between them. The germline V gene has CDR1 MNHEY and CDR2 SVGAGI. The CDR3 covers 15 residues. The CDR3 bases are TGTGCCAGCAGAAACTACCGGGACAAGACCTACGAGCAGTACTTC. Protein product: CASRNYRDKTYEQYF.

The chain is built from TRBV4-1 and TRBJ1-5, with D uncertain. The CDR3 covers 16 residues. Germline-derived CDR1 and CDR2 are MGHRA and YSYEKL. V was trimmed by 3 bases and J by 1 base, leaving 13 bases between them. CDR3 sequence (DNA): TGCGCCAGCAGCCATCTGGCGGGTAGGAGCAATCAGCCCCAGCATTTT. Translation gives CASSHLAGRSNQPQHF.

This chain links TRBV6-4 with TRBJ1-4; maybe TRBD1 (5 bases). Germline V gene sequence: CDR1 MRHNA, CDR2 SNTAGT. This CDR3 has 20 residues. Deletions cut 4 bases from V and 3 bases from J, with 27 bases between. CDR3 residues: CASSVWVGLTPTQPNEKLFF. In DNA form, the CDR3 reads TGTGCCAGCAGTGTTTGGGTGGGGCTTACACCAACTCAGCCTAATGAAAAACTGTTTTTT.

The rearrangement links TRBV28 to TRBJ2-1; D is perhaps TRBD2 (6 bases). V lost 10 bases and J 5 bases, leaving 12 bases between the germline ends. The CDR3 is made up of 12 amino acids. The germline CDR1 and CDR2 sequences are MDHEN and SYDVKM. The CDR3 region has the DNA TGTGCCACCCGGCGGGGACACAATGAGCAGTTCTTC. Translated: CATRRGHNEQFF.

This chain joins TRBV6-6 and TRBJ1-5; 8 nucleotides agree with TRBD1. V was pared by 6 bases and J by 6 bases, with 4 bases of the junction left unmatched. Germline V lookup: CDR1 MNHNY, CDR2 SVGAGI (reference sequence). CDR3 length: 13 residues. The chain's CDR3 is CASSGTGGQPQHF. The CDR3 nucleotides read TGTGCCAGCAGCGGGACAGGAGGTCAGCCCCAGCATTTT.

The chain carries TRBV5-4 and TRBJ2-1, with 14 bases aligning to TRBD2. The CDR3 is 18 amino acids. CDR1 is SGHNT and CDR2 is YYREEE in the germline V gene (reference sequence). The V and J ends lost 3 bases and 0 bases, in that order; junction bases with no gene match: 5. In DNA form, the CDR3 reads TGTGCCAGCAGCTCGGGCGGGACTAGCGGGAGCTCCTACAATGAGCAGTTCTTC. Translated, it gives CASSSGGTSGSSYNEQFF.

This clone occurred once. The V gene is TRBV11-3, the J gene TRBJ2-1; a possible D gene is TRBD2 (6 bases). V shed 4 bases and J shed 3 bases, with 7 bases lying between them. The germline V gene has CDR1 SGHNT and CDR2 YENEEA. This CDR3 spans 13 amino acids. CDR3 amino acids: CASSSSDYNEQFF. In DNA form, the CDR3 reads TGTGCCAGCAGCTCTAGCGACTACAATGAGCAGTTCTTC. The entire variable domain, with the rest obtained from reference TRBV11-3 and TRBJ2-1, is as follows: EAGVVQSPRYKIIEKKQPVAFWCNPISGHNTLYWYLQNLGQGPELLIRYENEEAVDDSQLPKDRFSAERLKGVDSTLKIQPAELGDSAVYLCASSSSDYNEQFFGPGTRLTVL.

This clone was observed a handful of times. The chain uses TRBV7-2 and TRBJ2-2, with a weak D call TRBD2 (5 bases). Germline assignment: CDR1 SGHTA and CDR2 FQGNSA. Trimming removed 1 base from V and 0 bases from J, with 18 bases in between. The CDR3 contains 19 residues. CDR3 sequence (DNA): TGTGCCAGCAGCTTAGGACGAGGGCTAGTTGGGTCGAACACCGGGGAGCTGTTTTTT. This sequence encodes CASSLGRGLVGSNTGELFF.

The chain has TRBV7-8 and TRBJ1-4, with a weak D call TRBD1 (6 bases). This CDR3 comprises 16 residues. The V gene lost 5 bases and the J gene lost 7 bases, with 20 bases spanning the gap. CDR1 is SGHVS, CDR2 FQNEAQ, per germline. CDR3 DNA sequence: TGTGCCAGCAGCCGAGGACAGTTGACATGGGGTGAAAAACTGTTTTTT. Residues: CASSRGQLTWGEKLFF.

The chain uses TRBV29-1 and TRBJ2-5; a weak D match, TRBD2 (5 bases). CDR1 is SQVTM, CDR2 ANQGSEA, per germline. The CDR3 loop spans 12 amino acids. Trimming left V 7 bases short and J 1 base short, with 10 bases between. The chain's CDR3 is CSGRAAQETQYF. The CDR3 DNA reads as TGCAGCGGGAGAGCGGCCCAAGAGACCCAGTACTTC.

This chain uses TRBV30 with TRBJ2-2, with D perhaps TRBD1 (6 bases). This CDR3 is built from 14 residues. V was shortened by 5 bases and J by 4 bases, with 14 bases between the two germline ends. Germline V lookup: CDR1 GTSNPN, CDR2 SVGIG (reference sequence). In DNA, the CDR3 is TGTGCCTGGGGAAAAACAGGGTTCACCGGGGAGCTGTTTTTT. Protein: CAWGKTGFTGELFF.

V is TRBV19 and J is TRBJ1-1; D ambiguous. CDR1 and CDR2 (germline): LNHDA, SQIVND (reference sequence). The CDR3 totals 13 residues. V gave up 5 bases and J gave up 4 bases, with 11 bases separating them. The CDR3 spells CASSYTSGTEAFF. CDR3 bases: TGTGCCAGTAGTTATACGAGCGGCACTGAAGCTTTCTTT.

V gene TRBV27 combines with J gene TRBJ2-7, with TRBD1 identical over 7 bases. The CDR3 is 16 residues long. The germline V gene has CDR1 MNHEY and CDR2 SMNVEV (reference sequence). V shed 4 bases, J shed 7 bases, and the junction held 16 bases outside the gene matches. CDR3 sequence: CASSSSGTVTMGEQYF. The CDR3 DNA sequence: TGTGCCAGCAGTTCGTCCGGGACAGTGACCATGGGGGAGCAGTACTTC.

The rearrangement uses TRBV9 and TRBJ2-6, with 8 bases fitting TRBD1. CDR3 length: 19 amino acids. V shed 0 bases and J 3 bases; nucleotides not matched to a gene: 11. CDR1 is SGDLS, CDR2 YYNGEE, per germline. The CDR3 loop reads CASSVVYGQGAVGANVLTF. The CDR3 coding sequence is TGTGCCAGCAGCGTAGTCTATGGGCAGGGGGCCGTTGGGGCCAACGTCCTGACTTTC.

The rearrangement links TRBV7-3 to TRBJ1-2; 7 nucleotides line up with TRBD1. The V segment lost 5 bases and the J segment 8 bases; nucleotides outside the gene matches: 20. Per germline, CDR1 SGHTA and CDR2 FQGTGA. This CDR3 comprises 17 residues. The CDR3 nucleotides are TGTGCCAGCAGCCCGAACTCCGGGACAGAGGCCCCCGGGGGCTACACCTTC. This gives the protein CASSPNSGTEAPGGYTF.

CDR3 amino acids: CASSLQGLAGYEQYF. CDR3 DNA: TGTGCCAGCAGCCTCCAAGGACTAGCGGGATACGAGCAGTACTTC. The chain has TRBV7-2 and TRBJ2-7; 12 nucleotides align to TRBD2. CDR1 and CDR2 from the germline V gene are SGHTA and FQGNSA. There are 15 residues in the CDR3. After removal of 5 bases from V and 4 bases from J, the junction contained 6 bases not matched to a gene.

The CDR3 is CASSPTGRADTQYF. Here the CDR3 DNA reads TGTGCCAGCAGCCCGACAGGGCGGGCAGATACGCAGTATTTT. This chain links TRBV2 with TRBJ2-3; the match to TRBD1 covers 7 bases. Germline V gene sequence: CDR1 SNHLY, CDR2 FYNNEI. V gave up 6 bases and J gave up 4 bases; unmatched junction bases: 7. The CDR3 sequence is 14 residues long.

The CDR3 coding sequence is TGCGCCAGCAGCGAAGGGGCCCCCACTGAAGCTTTCTTT. Amino acids: CASSEGAPTEAFF. This chain uses TRBV5-1 with TRBJ1-1, with D possibly matching TRBD1 (5 bases). CDR1 is SGHRS, CDR2 YFSETQ, per germline. The CDR3 runs to 13 residues. The V end lost 4 bases, the J end lost 4 bases, and 11 bases lay between the germline ends.

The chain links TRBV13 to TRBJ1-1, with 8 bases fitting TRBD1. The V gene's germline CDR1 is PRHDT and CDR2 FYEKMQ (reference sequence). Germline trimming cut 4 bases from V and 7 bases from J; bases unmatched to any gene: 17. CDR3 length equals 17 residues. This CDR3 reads CASSSQFHIRGLGEAFF. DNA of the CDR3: TGTGCCAGCAGCTCCCAATTCCACATCAGGGGGCTTGGTGAAGCTTTCTTT.